Listed below are T cell receptor beta chains from one sample, sequenced in a study of blood T cell repertoires in COVID-19. Profiling relied on immunoSEQ multiplex PCR, and the TCRdb table lists in-frame clones only, not all of them. Of fewer than 35,000 clones in the sample, roughly 87% were seen once. The sample was peripheral blood. Receptors originate from a man aged 45 to 65 with active or convalescent COVID-19. The CDR3 runs from the conserved cysteine through the conserved F or W. Fields, in order: V gene, D gene, J gene, clone size, CDR3 protein, CDR3 DNA. A D gene is named only where the DNA matches it firmly. Clone size is given for some rows only: seen once, a few or many times, or a class if the clone is expanded.

v_gene: TRBV7-8
d_gene: TRBD2
j_gene: TRBJ2-3
abundance: .
CDR3aa: CASSSTVAGLTDTQYF
CDR3nt: TGTGCCAGCAGCTCCACTGTAGCGGGGCTCACAGATACGCAGTATTTT

v_gene: TRBV7-6
d_gene: .
j_gene: TRBJ1-1
abundance: once
CDR3aa: CASSLGRPRRTGDTEAFF
CDR3nt: TGTGCCAGCAGCTTAGGCCGTCCGAGGCGCACCGGGGACACTGAAGCTTTCTTT

v_gene: TRBV30
d_gene: TRBD2
j_gene: TRBJ2-7
abundance: .
CDR3aa: CAWSVPGLGRYEQYF
CDR3nt: TGTGCCTGGAGTGTGCCAGGACTAGGCCGGTACGAGCAGTACTTC

v_gene: TRBV19
d_gene: TRBD2
j_gene: TRBJ2-1
abundance: .
CDR3aa: CASSPGGGGYNEQFF
CDR3nt: TGTGCCAGTAGTCCGGGGGGAGGAGGCTACAATGAGCAGTTCTTC

v_gene: TRBV6-5
d_gene: TRBD1
j_gene: TRBJ1-3
abundance: .
CDR3aa: CASLTGGSGNTIYF
CDR3nt: TGTGCCAGCTTGACAGGGGGCTCTGGAAACACCATATATTTT

v_gene: TRBV9
d_gene: TRBD1
j_gene: TRBJ2-2
abundance: .
CDR3aa: CASSPRASTGVGELFF
CDR3nt: TGTGCCAGCAGCCCCAGGGCCTCAACAGGGGTTGGGGAGCTGTTTTTT

v_gene: TRBV5-1
d_gene: TRBD2
j_gene: TRBJ2-2
abundance: .
CDR3aa: CASSLALPLASGELFF
CDR3nt: TGCGCCAGCAGCTTGGCCCTCCCACTAGCGTCCGGGGAGCTGTTTTTT

v_gene: TRBV29-1
d_gene: .
j_gene: TRBJ2-5
abundance: .
CDR3aa: CSVGETGETQYF
CDR3nt: TGCAGCGTTGGGGAGACGGGGGAGACCCAGTACTTC

v_gene: TRBV4-1
d_gene: .
j_gene: TRBJ1-3
abundance: .
CDR3aa: CASSQVGGPGNTIYF
CDR3nt: TGCGCCAGCAGCCAAGTCGGAGGGCCTGGAAACACCATATATTTT

v_gene: TRBV2
d_gene: .
j_gene: TRBJ1-5
abundance: .
CDR3aa: CASSERDNQPQHF
CDR3nt: TGTGCCAGCAGTGAGAGGGATAATCAGCCCCAGCATTTT

v_gene: TRBV28
d_gene: TRBD2
j_gene: TRBJ2-7
abundance: .
CDR3aa: CASSKWTSVYEQYF
CDR3nt: TGTGCCAGCAGTAAGTGGACTAGCGTCTACGAGCAGTACTTC

v_gene: TRBV5-6
d_gene: .
j_gene: TRBJ2-7
abundance: .
CDR3aa: CASSLASSYEQYF
CDR3nt: TGTGCCAGCAGCTTGGCGAGCTCCTACGAGCAGTACTTC

v_gene: TRBV28
d_gene: .
j_gene: TRBJ2-1
abundance: once
CDR3aa: CASAGSSYNEQFF
CDR3nt: TGTGCCAGCGCGGGGAGCTCCTACAATGAGCAGTTCTTC

v_gene: TRBV28
d_gene: TRBD1
j_gene: TRBJ2-6
abundance: .
CDR3aa: CASSQGAVRANVLTF
CDR3nt: TGTGCCAGCAGCCAGGGGGCTGTACGGGCCAACGTCCTGACTTTC

v_gene: TRBV2
d_gene: TRBD1
j_gene: TRBJ2-7
abundance: few
CDR3aa: CATVPDRGSSYEQYF
CDR3nt: TGTGCCACCGTACCGGACAGGGGAAGCTCCTACGAGCAGTACTTC

v_gene: TRBV5-1
d_gene: TRBD1
j_gene: TRBJ1-2
abundance: .
CDR3aa: CASSLGTGGVLRRAYGYTF
CDR3nt: TGCGCCAGCAGCCTAGGGACAGGGGGCGTCTTACGTCGTGCCTATGGCTACACCTTC

v_gene: TRBV6-5
d_gene: .
j_gene: TRBJ2-7
abundance: few
CDR3aa: CASGRDWAYEQYF
CDR3nt: TGTGCCAGCGGCCGGGACTGGGCCTACGAGCAGTACTTC